These 17 T cell receptor beta chains originate from one sample sequenced in a study of blood T cells in healthy people across ages. A sample-barcoded 5' primer and a J-beta primer mix were used in a second PCR of roughly 7 to 12 cycles. TCRdb re-derived calls from the 5' RACE reads in MiXCR, one entry per CDR3 protein. This sample has about 630,000 distinct CDR3 sequences; around 21% occur once, and the top ten carry 3.6%. The source material was blood. All receptors derive from a man aged 65 to 85 in good health.

This clonotype was detected many times. The chain is built from TRBV7-2 and TRBJ2-3; 11 bases are a match to TRBD2. The CDR3 has 15 amino acids. J lost 5 bases, V lost 1 base, and 2 bases had no gene match. The germline V gene has CDR1 SGHTA and CDR2 FQGNSA. The CDR3 DNA follows: TGTGCCAGCAGCTTAGGACTAGCGGGACGAGATACGCAGTATTTT. It translates to CASSLGLAGRDTQYF. The variable domain in full, with the rest retrieved from reference TRBV7-2 and TRBJ2-3, is GAGVSQSPSNKVTEKGKDVELRCDPISGHTALYWYRQSLGQGLEFLIYFQGNSAPDKSGLPSDRFSAERTGGSVSTLTIQRTQQEDSAVYLCASSLGLAGRDTQYFGPGTRLTVL.

This clonotype was found a few times. This chain uses TRBV6-1 with TRBJ2-7; 11 bases line up with TRBD2. Germline CDR1 is MNHNS and CDR2 is SASEGT. The CDR3 is made up of 15 amino acids. Unmatched junction bases numbered 9, after V lost 6 bases and J lost 5 bases. The CDR3 DNA follows: TGTGCCAGCAGAAACATAGCGGGAGGGCCCCACGAGCAGTACTTC. Encoded protein: CASRNIAGGPHEQYF.

The chain is built from TRBV5-5 and TRBJ2-6; no reliable D call. V was shortened by 5 bases and J by 0 bases, with 9 bases between the two germline ends. The germline CDR1 and CDR2 sequences are SGHKS and YYEKEE (reference sequence). This CDR3 contains 15 residues. CDR3 nucleotide sequence: TGTGCCAGCAGGCGAGAGTCCTCTGGGGCCAACGTCCTGACTTTC. Protein product: CASRRESSGANVLTF.

The gene calls are TRBV28 and TRBJ1-2, with D perhaps TRBD1 (5 bases). Trimming took 5 bases from V and 8 from J, leaving 12 bases between them. This CDR3 is built from 12 residues. Germline V lookup: CDR1 MDHEN, CDR2 SYDVKM. The CDR3 nucleotides are TGTGCCAGCAGTCCTCGGGGCCGGGGCTACACCTTC. Residues: CASSPRGRGYTF.

The chain uses TRBV6-2 or TRBV6-3 and TRBJ1-1; D uncertain. There are 13 residues in the CDR3. In germline, CDR1 is MNHEY, CDR2 SVGEGT. V lost 6 bases to trimming and J lost 1 base, with 9 bases between them. CDR3 amino acids: CASSDGWNTEAFF. CDR3 DNA sequence: TGTGCCAGCAGCGACGGGTGGAACACTGAAGCTTTCTTT.

The V and J genes are TRBV29-1 and TRBJ1-1; no firm D call. CDR3 length: 11 residues. The V gene's germline CDR1 is SQVTM and CDR2 ANQGSEA. Between the trimmed V and J ends, which lost 0 bases and 9 bases, there was a span of 8 bases. CDR3 DNA: TGCAGCGTTGAAGATCTGGCAAAAGCTTTCTTT. Translated, it gives CSVEDLAKAFF.

There are many counts of this clonotype. The J gene is TRBJ2-5, the V gene TRBV7-2; D not resolved. The J call may be wrong; the DNA end is better matched by TRBJ2-7. CDR3 size: 12 residues. The germline CDR1 and CDR2 sequences are SGHTA and FQGNSA. CDR3 sequence reads: CASSLTPYEQYF. The CDR3 DNA reads TGTGCCAGCAGCCTGACTCCCTACGAGCAGTACTTC.

The chain links TRBV12-3 or TRBV12-4 to TRBJ2-3; 7 bases are a match to TRBD1. The CDR3 sequence is 13 residues long. The junction had 10 bases not matched to a gene; V was cut back by 8 bases and J by 8 bases. CDR3 in amino acids: CASGNRGEVTQYF. The CDR3 nucleotides are TGTGCCAGCGGGAACAGGGGAGAAGTTACGCAGTATTTT.

This clonotype was counted between two and nine times. This rearrangement joins TRBV6-1 to TRBJ2-5, with D hard to call. The J call could be wrong; TRBJ2-7 is a better fit for the DNA end. This CDR3 region has 14 residues. Germline V gene data show CDR1 as MNHNS and CDR2 as SASEGT. DNA for the CDR3: TGTGCCAGCAGTGTCTGGCAGACAACCTACGAGCAGTACTTC. Protein sequence: CASSVWQTTYEQYF.

The rearrangement links TRBV12-3 or TRBV12-4 to TRBJ2-3; D perhaps matches TRBD1 (6 bases). The V and J ends lost 7 bases and 0 bases respectively, with 11 bases between them. The CDR3 is 14 residues long. The CDR3 sequence is CASTLTGSTDTQYF. Here the CDR3 DNA reads TGTGCCAGCACCTTAACAGGGAGCACAGATACGCAGTATTTT.

The V call is TRBV6-1, the J call TRBJ1-4; 8 bases are shared with TRBD1. The CDR3 loop spans 17 amino acids. The germline V gene encodes CDR1 MNHNS and CDR2 SASEGT. V lost 5 bases and J lost 0; bases outside the gene matches: 8. The CDR3 nucleotides are TGTGCCAGCAGTCGATTGACAGGGGTGGCAACTAATGAAAAACTGTTTTTT. Translating it yields CASSRLTGVATNEKLFF.

This chain uses TRBV29-1 with TRBJ2-6; TRBD2 agrees at 10 bases. CDR3 length equals 19 residues. The trim removed 4 bases at V and 0 bases at J, leaving 12 bases unmatched. Germline V CDR1 and CDR2: SQVTM, ANQGSEA. DNA for the CDR3: TGCAGCGTTGGCCAGGGTAGCGGGAGGTCCCGCTCTGGGGCCAACGTCCTGACTTTC. Translating gives CSVGQGSGRSRSGANVLTF.

The chain uses TRBV4-1 and TRBJ2-5; 11 bases align to TRBD1. The V gene's germline CDR1 is MGHRA and CDR2 YSYEKL. This CDR3 comprises 16 residues. Trimming removed 4 bases from V and 2 bases from J; junction bases left unmatched: 6. CDR3 region: CASSPLDRGRQETQYF. CDR3 DNA: TGCGCCAGCAGCCCCCTGGACAGGGGGCGGCAAGAGACCCAGTACTTC.

V usage is TRBV5-1 and J usage is TRBJ2-2; the D gene is possibly TRBD2 (6 bases). The germline V gene has CDR1 SGHRS and CDR2 YFSETQ. There are 13 residues in the CDR3. The V and J ends lost 3 bases and 8 bases respectively, with 11 bases between them. DNA of the CDR3: TGCGCCAGCAGCTCAGTAGCGGCAGGGGAGCTGTTTTTT. Protein sequence: CASSSVAAGELFF.

Comment on this clonotype: The junction differs from germline at one of its ends, possibly a read error. This chain uses TRBV4-1 with TRBJ2-7; 10 nucleotides match TRBD2. The CDR3 runs 16 residues. The germline gives CDR1 MGHRA, CDR2 YSYEKL. Here the CDR3 reads CARSKSGTSVSYEQYF. The CDR3 coding sequence is TGCGCCCGCAGCAAGTCCGGGACTAGCGTCTCCTACGAGCAGTACTTC.

This clonotype was detected a few times. The chain carries TRBV10-3 and TRBJ2-2; D remains ambiguous. V was shortened by 9 bases and J by 3 bases, with 11 bases between the two germline ends. CDR1 is ENHRY and CDR2 is SYGVKD in the germline V gene. The CDR3 is 13 residues long. In nucleotides, the CDR3 is TGTGCCATGAGGATTTCGGACACCGGGGAGCTGTTTTTT. This gives the protein CAMRISDTGELFF.

Comment on this clonotype: This may arise from a read error, as a much more abundant clone is one base away. The chain carries TRBV9 and TRBJ1-1; D gene uncertain. This CDR3 region has 12 residues. Looked up from germline, CDR1 is SGDLS and CDR2 is YYNGEE. V was cut by 3 bases and J by 1 base, with 4 bases left in between. The CDR3 sequence is CASSGANTEAFF. Written as DNA, the CDR3 is TGTGCCAGCAGCGGCGCGAACACTGAAGCTTTCTTT.